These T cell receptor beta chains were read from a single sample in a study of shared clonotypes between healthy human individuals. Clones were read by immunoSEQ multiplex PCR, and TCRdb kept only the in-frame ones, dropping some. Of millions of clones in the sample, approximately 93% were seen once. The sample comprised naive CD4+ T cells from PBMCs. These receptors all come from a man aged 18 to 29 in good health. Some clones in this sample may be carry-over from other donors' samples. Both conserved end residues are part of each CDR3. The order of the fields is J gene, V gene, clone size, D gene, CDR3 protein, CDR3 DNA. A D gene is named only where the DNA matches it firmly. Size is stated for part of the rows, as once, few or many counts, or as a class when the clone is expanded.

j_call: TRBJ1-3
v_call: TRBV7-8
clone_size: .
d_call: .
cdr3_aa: CASSLIVSGNTIYF
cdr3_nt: TGTGCCAGCAGCTTAATTGTATCGGGAAACACCATATATTTT

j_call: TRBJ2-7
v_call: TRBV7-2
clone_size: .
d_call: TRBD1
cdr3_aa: CASSLVRDSNYEQYF
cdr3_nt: TGTGCCAGCAGCTTAGTTCGGGACAGTAACTACGAGCAGTACTTC

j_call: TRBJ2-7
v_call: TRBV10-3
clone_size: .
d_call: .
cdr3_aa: CAITSPPFTYEQYF
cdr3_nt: TGTGCCATCACATCCCCTCCGTTTACCTACGAGCAGTACTTC

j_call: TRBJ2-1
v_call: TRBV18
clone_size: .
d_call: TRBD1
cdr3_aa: CASSPGQINEQFF
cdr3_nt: TGTGCCAGCTCACCGGGACAGATTAATGAGCAGTTCTTC

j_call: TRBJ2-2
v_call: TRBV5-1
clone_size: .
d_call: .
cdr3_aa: CASSLLAGSNTGELFF
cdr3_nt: TGCGCCAGCAGCTTGCTAGCAGGATCGAACACCGGGGAGCTGTTTTTT

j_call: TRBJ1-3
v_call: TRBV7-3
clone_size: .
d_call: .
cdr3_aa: CASSAFAGVGNTIYF
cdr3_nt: TGTGCCAGCAGCGCCTTCGCAGGGGTCGGAAACACCATATATTTT

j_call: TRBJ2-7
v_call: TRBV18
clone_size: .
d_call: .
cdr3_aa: CASSLDGYEQYF
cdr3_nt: TGTGCCAGCTCGTTGGACGGTTACGAGCAGTACTTC

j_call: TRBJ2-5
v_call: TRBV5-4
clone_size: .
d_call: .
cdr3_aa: CASSRTGEGETQYF
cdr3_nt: TGTGCCAGCAGCCGTACAGGGGAGGGGGAGACCCAGTACTTC

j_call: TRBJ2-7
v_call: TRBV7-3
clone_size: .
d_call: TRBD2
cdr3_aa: CASSLIVAGVREQYF
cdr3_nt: TGTGCCAGCAGCTTAATAGTCGCGGGAGTACGGGAGCAGTACTTC

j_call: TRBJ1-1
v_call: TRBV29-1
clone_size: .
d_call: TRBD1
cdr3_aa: CSTEQGAGTEAFF
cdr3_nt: TGCAGCACTGAACAGGGGGCAGGCACTGAAGCTTTCTTT

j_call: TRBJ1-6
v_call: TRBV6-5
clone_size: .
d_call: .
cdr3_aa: CASSYREGVGSPLHF
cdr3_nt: TGTGCCAGCAGTTACAGGGAGGGTGTTGGTTCACCCCTCCACTTT

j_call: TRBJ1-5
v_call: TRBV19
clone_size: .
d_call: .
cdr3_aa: CASSIDTYYSLEPQHF
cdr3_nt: TGTGCCAGTAGTATAGACACCTACTATTCGCTTGAGCCCCAGCATTTT

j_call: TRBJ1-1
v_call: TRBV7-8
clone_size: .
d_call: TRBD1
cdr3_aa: CASSLASQGANTEAFF
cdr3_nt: TGTGCCAGCAGCTTAGCATCACAGGGGGCGAACACTGAAGCTTTCTTT

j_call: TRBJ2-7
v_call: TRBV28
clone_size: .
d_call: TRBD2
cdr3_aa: CASSPPGLAGVAYEQHF
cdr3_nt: TGTGCCAGCAGTCCACCCGGACTAGCGGGAGTGGCGTACGAGCAGCACTTC

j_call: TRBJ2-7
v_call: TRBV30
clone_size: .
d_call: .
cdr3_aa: CAWSAQVIYYEQYF
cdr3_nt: TGTGCCTGGAGTGCCCAGGTCATCTACTACGAGCAGTACTTC

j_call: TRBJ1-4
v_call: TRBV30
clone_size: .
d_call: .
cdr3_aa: CAWSWDITNEKLFF
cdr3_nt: TGTGCCTGGAGTTGGGACATCACTAATGAAAAACTGTTTTTT

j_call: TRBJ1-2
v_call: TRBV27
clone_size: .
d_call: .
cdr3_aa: CASSSLFSDYGYTF
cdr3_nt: TGTGCCAGCAGTAGTTTATTCAGTGACTATGGCTACACCTTC

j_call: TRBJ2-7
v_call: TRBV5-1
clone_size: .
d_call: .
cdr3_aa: CASSLTGKDEQYF
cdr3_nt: TGCGCCAGCAGCTTGACAGGGAAGGACGAGCAGTACTTC

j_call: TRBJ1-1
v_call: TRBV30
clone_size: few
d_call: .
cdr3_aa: CAWSVAFEAFF
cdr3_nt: TGTGCCTGGAGTGTGGCGTTTGAAGCTTTCTTT

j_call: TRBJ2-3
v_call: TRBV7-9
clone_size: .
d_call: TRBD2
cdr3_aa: CASSLGVSGSTDTQYF
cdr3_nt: TGTGCCAGCAGCTTAGGTGTTAGCGGGAGCACAGATACGCAGTATTTT

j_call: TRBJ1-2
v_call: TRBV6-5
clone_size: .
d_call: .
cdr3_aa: CASSYSARGNYGYTF
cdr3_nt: TGTGCCAGCAGTTACTCTGCCAGGGGAAACTATGGCTACACCTTC

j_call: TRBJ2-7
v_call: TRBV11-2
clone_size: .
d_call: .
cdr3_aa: CASSLGVGHYEQYF
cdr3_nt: TGTGCCAGCAGCTTGGGGGTGGGGCACTACGAGCAGTACTTC

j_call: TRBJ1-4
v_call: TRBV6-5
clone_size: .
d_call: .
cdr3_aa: CASRVGGIGEKLFF
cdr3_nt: TGTGCCAGCAGGGTGGGGGGGATCGGTGAAAAACTGTTTTTT

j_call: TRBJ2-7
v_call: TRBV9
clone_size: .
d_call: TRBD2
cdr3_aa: CASSPEVAGGSYEQYF
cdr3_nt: TGTGCCAGCAGCCCAGAGGTAGCGGGAGGATCTTACGAGCAGTACTTC